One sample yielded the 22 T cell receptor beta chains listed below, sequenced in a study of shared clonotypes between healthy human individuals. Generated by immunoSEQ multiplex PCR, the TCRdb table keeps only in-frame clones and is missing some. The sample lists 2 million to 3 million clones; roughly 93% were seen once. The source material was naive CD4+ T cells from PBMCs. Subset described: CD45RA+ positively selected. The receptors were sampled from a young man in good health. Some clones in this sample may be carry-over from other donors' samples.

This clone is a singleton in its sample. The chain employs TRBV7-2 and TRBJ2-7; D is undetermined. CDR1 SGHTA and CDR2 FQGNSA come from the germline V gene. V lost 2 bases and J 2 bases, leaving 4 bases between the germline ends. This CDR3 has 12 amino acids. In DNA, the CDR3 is TGTGCCAGCAGCTTACAGGCCTACGAGCAGTACTTC. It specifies CASSLQAYEQYF.

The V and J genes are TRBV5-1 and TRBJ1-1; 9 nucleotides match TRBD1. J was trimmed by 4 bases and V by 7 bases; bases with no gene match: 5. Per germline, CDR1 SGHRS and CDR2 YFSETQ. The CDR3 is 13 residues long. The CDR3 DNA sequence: TGCGCCAGCCGCACGGGACAGGGCACTGAAGCTTTCTTT. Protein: CASRTGQGTEAFF.

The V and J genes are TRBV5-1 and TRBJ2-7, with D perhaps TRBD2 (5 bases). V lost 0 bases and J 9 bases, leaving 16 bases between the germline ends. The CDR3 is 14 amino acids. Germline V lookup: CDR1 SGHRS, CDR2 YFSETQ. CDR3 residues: CASSLDYRDGVQYF. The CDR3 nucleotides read TGCGCCAGCAGCTTGGATTACCGGGATGGGGTGCAGTACTTC. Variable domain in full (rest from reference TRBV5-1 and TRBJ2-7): KAGVTQTPRYLIKTRGQQVTLSCSPISGHRSVSWYQQTPGQGLQFLFEYFSETQRNKGNFPGRFSGRQFSNSRSEMNVSTLELGDSALYLCASSLDYRDGVQYFGPGTRLTVT.

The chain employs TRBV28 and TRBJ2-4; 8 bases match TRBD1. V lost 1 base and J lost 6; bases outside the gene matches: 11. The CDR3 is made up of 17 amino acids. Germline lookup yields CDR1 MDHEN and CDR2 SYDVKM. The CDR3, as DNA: TGTGCCAGCAGTTTATTTTTCGCCCGGACAGGGACAAACATTCAGTACTTC. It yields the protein CASSLFFARTGTNIQYF.

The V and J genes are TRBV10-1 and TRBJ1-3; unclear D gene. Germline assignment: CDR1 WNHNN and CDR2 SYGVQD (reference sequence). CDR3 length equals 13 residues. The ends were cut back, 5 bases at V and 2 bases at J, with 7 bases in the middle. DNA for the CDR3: TGCGCCAGCAGTCCGAGAACTGGAAACACCATATATTTT. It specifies CASSPRTGNTIYF.

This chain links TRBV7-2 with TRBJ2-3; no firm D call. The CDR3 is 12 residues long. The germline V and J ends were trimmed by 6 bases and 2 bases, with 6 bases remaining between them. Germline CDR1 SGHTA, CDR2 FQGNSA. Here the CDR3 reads CASRRVTDTQYF. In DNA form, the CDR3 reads TGTGCCAGCAGAAGGGTCACAGATACGCAGTATTTT.

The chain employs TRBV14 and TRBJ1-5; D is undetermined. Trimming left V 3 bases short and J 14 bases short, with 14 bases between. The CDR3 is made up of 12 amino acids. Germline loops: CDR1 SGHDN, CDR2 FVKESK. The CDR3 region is CASSQESQWKHF. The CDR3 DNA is TGTGCCAGCAGCCAGGAAAGCCAATGGAAGCATTTT.

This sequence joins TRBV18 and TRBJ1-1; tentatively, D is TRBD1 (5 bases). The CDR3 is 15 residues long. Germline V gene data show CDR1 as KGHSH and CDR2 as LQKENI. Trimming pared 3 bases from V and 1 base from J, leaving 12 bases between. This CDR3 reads CASSPTAGSNTEAFF. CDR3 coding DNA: TGTGCCAGCTCACCGACAGCGGGGTCGAACACTGAAGCTTTCTTT.

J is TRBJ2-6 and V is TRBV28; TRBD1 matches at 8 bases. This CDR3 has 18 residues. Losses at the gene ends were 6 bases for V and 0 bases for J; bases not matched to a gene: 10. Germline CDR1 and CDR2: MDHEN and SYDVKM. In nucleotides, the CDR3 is TGTGCCAGCAGGCCAACACCAGGGGGCGGCTCTGGGGCCAACGTCCTGACTTTC. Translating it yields CASRPTPGGGSGANVLTF.

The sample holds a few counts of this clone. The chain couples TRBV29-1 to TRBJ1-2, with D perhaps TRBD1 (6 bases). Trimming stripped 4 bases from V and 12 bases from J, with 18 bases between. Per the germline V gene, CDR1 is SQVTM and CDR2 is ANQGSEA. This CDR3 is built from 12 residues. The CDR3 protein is CSVVNLRGFHTF. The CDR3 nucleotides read TGCAGCGTTGTGAATCTCAGGGGTTTCCACACCTTC.

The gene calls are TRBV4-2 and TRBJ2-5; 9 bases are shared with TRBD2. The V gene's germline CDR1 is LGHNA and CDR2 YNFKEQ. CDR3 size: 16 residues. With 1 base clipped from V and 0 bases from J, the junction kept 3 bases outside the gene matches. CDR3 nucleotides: TGTGCCAGCAGCCAAGTGGTAGCGGGAGACCAAGAGACCCAGTACTTC. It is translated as CASSQVVAGDQETQYF.

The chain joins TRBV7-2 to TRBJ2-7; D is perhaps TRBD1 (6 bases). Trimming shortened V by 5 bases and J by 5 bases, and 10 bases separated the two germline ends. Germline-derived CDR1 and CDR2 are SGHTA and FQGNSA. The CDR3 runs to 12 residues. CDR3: CASSAQGNEQYF. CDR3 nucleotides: TGTGCCAGCAGCGCACAGGGAAACGAGCAGTACTTC. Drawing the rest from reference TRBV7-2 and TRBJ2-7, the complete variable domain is GAGVSQSPSNKVTEKGKDVELRCDPISGHTALYWYRQSLGQGLEFLIYFQGNSAPDKSGLPSDRFSAERTGGSVSTLTIQRTQQEDSAVYLCASSAQGNEQYFGPGTRLTVT.

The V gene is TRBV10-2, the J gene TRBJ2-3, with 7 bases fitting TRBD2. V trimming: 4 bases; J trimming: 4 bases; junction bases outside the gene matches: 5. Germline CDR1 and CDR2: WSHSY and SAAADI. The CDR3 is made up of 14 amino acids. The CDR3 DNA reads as TGCGCCAGCAGTGTCGCGGGAGCGGCAGATACGCAGTATTTT. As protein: CASSVAGAADTQYF.

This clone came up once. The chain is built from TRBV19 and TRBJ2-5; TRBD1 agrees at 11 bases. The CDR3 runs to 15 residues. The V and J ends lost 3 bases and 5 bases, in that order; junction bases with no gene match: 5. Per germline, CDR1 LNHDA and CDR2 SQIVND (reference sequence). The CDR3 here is CASSIRTGGRETQYF. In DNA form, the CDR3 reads TGTGCCAGTAGTATCAGGACAGGGGGCCGTGAGACCCAGTACTTC. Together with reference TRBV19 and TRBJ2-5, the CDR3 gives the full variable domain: DGGITQSPKYLFRKEGQNVTLSCEQNLNHDAMYWYRQDPGQGLRLIYYSQIVNDFQKGDIAEGYSVSREKKESFPLTVTSAQKNPTAFYLCASSIRTGGRETQYFGPGTRLLVL.

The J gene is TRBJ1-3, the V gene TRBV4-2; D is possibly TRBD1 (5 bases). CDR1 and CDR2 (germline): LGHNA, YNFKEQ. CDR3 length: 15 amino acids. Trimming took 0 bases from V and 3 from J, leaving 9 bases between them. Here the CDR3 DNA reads TGTGCCAGCAGCCAAGATCAGGGAGTTGGAAACACCATATATTTT. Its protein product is CASSQDQGVGNTIYF.

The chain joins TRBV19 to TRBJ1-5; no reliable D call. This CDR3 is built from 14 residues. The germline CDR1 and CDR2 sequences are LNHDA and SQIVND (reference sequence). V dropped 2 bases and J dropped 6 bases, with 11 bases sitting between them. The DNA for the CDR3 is TGTGCCAGTAGTATATCGCAGCTTAGTCAGCCCCAGCATTTT. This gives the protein CASSISQLSQPQHF. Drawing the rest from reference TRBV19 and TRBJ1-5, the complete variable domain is DGGITQSPKYLFRKEGQNVTLSCEQNLNHDAMYWYRQDPGQGLRLIYYSQIVNDFQKGDIAEGYSVSREKKESFPLTVTSAQKNPTAFYLCASSISQLSQPQHFGDGTRLSIL.

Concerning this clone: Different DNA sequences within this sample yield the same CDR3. DNA for the CDR3: TGTGCCAGCAGTGAGACAGGGACCTCCTACGAGCAGTACTTC. It is translated as CASSETGTSYEQYF. The chain combines TRBV6-1 with TRBJ2-7; 7 nucleotides match TRBD1. This CDR3 comprises 14 residues. The J segment lost 0 bases and the V segment lost 3 bases, leaving 2 bases of the junction unmatched. Germline CDR1 MNHNS, CDR2 SASEGT.

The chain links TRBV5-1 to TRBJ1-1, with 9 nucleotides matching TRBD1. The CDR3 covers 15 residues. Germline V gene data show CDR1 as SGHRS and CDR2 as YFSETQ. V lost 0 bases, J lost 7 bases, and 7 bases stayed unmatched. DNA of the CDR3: TGCGCCAGCAGCTTGGGCAAACAGGGGGCCGTTGAAGCTTTCTTT. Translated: CASSLGKQGAVEAFF.

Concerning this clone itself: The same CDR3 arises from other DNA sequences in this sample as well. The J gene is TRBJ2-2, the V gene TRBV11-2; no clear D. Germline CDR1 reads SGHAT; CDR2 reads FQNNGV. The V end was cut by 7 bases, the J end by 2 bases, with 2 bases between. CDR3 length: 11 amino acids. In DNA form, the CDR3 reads TGTGCCAGCACTAACACCGGGGAGCTGTTTTTT. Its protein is CASTNTGELFF.

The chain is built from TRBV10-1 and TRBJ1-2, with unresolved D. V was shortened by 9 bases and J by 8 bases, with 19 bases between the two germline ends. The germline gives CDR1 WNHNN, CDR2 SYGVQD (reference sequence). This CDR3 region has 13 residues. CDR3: CARSLRLLGGYTF. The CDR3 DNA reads TGCGCCAGGTCGCTGCGCCTCCTGGGCGGCTACACCTTC.

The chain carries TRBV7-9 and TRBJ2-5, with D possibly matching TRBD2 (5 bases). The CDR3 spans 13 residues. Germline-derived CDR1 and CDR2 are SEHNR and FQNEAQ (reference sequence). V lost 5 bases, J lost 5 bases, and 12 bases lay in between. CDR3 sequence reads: CASSRPGMETQYF. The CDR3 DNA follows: TGTGCCAGCAGCCGGCCGGGAATGGAGACCCAGTACTTC.

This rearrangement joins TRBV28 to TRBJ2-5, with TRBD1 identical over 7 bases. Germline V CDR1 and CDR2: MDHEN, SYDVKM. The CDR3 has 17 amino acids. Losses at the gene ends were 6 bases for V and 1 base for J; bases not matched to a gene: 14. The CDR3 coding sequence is TGTGCCAGCAGCCCTAACAGGGGCGAATCCCCCCAAGAGACCCAGTACTTC. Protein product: CASSPNRGESPQETQYF.